Following are 27 T cell receptor beta chains from one sample sequenced in a study of blood T cell repertoires in COVID-19. Generated by immunoSEQ multiplex PCR, the TCRdb table keeps only in-frame clones and is missing some. The data show approximately 320,000 clones, 90% seen once. The sample taken for sequencing was PBMCs or T cells enriched from blood (not recorded which). The origin of the receptors is a man aged 60-69 years who had recovered from COVID-19.

This chain links TRBV5-5 with TRBJ1-5, with TRBD1 matching over 9 bases. The CDR3 is 17 amino acids. Per the germline V gene, CDR1 is SGHKS and CDR2 is YYEKEE (reference sequence). Trimming took 0 bases from V and 5 from J; bases not matched to a gene: 9. The CDR3 region has the DNA TGTGCCAGCAGCTTGGGCCCGACAGGGGGGATAGATCAGCCCCAGCATTTT. It encodes CASSLGPTGGIDQPQHF.

The V call is TRBV11-3, the J call TRBJ1-2, with D unresolved. V was shortened by 5 bases and J by 8 bases, with 15 bases between the two germline ends. The CDR3 extends over 13 amino acids. Germline lookup yields CDR1 SGHNT and CDR2 YENEEA. The CDR3 sequence: CASSLHSTTGYTF. CDR3 in DNA: TGTGCCAGCAGCCTCCATAGCACCACAGGCTACACCTTC.

This clone was recorded once. V usage is TRBV12-3 or TRBV12-4 and J usage is TRBJ2-1; D is possibly TRBD1 (6 bases). This CDR3 contains 13 residues. The V end was cut by 5 bases, the J end by 5 bases, with 10 bases between. The CDR3 bases are TGTGCCAGCAGTATCAGGGGCCACAATGAGCAGTTCTTC. Translated: CASSIRGHNEQFF.

V usage is TRBV3-1 (or the pseudogene TRBV3-2) and J usage is TRBJ2-7; D is uncertain. Germline lookup yields CDR1 LGHDT and CDR2 YNNKEL (reference sequence). The CDR3 covers 13 residues. V lost 1 base to trimming and J lost 1 base, with 5 bases between them. The CDR3 loop is CASSQATSYEQYF. CDR3 coding DNA: TGTGCCAGCAGCCAAGCCACTTCCTACGAGCAGTACTTC.

This clone turned up a few times. This chain links TRBV11-2 with TRBJ2-2; 9 bases match TRBD2. Germline loops: CDR1 SGHAT, CDR2 FQNNGV. V was pared by 8 bases and J by 1 base, with 8 bases of the junction left unmatched. The length of the CDR3 is 16 residues. The CDR3 bases are TGTGCCAGCCGGCGGGCGGGGGGGCGGAACACCGGGGAGCTGTTTTTT. It specifies CASRRAGGRNTGELFF.

This clone was seen more than once but under ten times. The rearrangement uses TRBV6-2 or TRBV6-3 and TRBJ2-5, with 11 positions matching TRBD2. This CDR3 has 15 amino acids. The V segment lost 5 bases and the J segment 5 bases; nucleotides outside the gene matches: 7. The V gene's germline CDR1 is MNHEY and CDR2 SVGEGT. The CDR3 here is CASSTPSGGKETQYF. The CDR3 region has the DNA TGTGCCAGCAGTACCCCTAGCGGGGGGAAGGAGACCCAGTACTTC.

The chain carries TRBV2 and TRBJ2-2; 9 bases fit TRBD1. The CDR3 has 14 residues. The ends lost 6 bases at V and 9 bases at J; junction bases unmatched: 8. Per germline, CDR1 SNHLY and CDR2 FYNNEI. The CDR3 loop reads CASRGTGRYRELFF. CDR3 DNA: TGTGCCAGCAGGGGGACAGGGAGATATAGGGAGCTGTTTTTT.

V gene TRBV29-1 combines with J gene TRBJ1-1, with D perhaps matching TRBD1 (5 bases). V lost 4 bases to trimming and J lost 1 base, with 16 bases between them. The CDR3 has 15 residues. Germline V gene sequence: CDR1 SQVTM, CDR2 ANQGSEA. CDR3 residues: CSVVNRVRGNTEAFF. In DNA, the CDR3 is TGCAGCGTTGTAAACAGAGTTAGGGGGAACACTGAAGCTTTCTTT.

The chain uses TRBV4-1 and TRBJ1-6, with 7 bases lining up with TRBD1. J gave up 8 bases and V 3 bases, and 13 bases lay outside the gene matches. Looked up from germline, CDR1 is MGHRA and CDR2 is YSYEKL. The CDR3 has 17 amino acids. CDR3 nucleotide sequence: TGCGCCAGCAGCCAGGGAAGAGGGGGCTACGATGATTCACCCCTCCACTTT. Translation gives CASSQGRGGYDDSPLHF.

This chain connects TRBV5-1 to TRBJ1-3; D gene ambiguous. The CDR3 extends over 16 amino acids. Trimming pared 4 bases from V and 0 bases from J, leaving 14 bases between. Germline V gene data show CDR1 as SGHRS and CDR2 as YFSETQ. In DNA, the CDR3 is TGCGCCAGCAGCCCGGAACGGCAGGACTCTGGAAACACCATATATTTT. It codes for CASSPERQDSGNTIYF.

This chain joins TRBV6-5 and TRBJ2-1; D is possibly TRBD1 (6 bases). CDR1 MNHEY and CDR2 SVGAGI come from the germline V gene. This CDR3 has 12 amino acids. With 6 bases removed from V and 9 bases from J, the gap between germline ends came to 12 bases. The CDR3 nucleotides read TGTGCCAGCAGAACAGGGTTAGGTGAGCAGTTCTTC. Its translation: CASRTGLGEQFF.

The V and J genes are TRBV5-8 and TRBJ2-7; D is perhaps TRBD2 (6 bases). The CDR3 runs 15 residues. The V end lost 0 bases, the J end lost 5 bases, and 15 bases lay between the germline ends. Germline V lookup: CDR1 SGHTS, CDR2 YDEGEE. In nucleotides, the CDR3 is TGTGCCAGCAGCTTGGACGGGAGAAGTGGCGACGAGCAGTACTTC. Translation gives CASSLDGRSGDEQYF.

CDR3 sequence reads: CASSSLEFPAAHYGYTF. DNA of the CDR3: TGTGCCAGCAGCTCTCTCGAGTTTCCCGCTGCACACTATGGCTACACCTTC. The chain joins TRBV11-2 to TRBJ1-2; D is undetermined. V dropped 4 bases and J dropped 3 bases, with 21 bases sitting between them. The CDR3 length is 17 residues. CDR1 is SGHAT, CDR2 FQNNGV, per germline.

The chain carries TRBV18 and TRBJ1-5, with a tentative D call TRBD1 (6 bases). The V gene lost 8 bases and the J gene lost 4 bases, with 12 bases spanning the gap. Germline V gene sequence: CDR1 KGHSH, CDR2 LQKENI. CDR3 size: 13 residues. The CDR3 is CASTQDRNQPQHF. The CDR3 DNA sequence: TGTGCCAGCACACAGGACAGAAATCAGCCCCAGCATTTT.

The CDR3 spells CASSLAQTGELFF. The DNA of the CDR3 is TGTGCCAGCAGCTTAGCACAGACCGGGGAGCTGTTTTTT. The rearrangement links TRBV7-6 to TRBJ2-2; D gene uncertain. Per the germline V gene, CDR1 is SGHVS and CDR2 is FNYEAQ. CDR3 length: 13 residues. V lost 0 bases to trimming and J lost 5 bases, with 4 bases between them. The whole variable domain, remainder taken from reference TRBV7-6 and TRBJ2-2, is GAGVSQSPRYKVTKRGQDVALRCDPISGHVSLYWYRQALGQGPEFLTYFNYEAQQDKSGLPNDRFSAERPEGSISTLTIQRTEQRDSAMYRCASSLAQTGELFFGEGSRLTVL.

The gene calls are TRBV12-3 or TRBV12-4 and TRBJ1-2; D is uncertain. V lost 6 bases and J lost 7, with 12 bases in between. The CDR3 is 12 amino acids. The CDR3 DNA reads TGTGCCAGCAGGGAAGAGACTCCTGGCTACACCTTC. This encodes CASREETPGYTF.

This clone was seen just once. The gene calls are TRBV18 and TRBJ2-7; 8 bases line up with TRBD1. CDR1 is KGHSH, CDR2 LQKENI, per germline. V shed 4 bases and J 1 base; nucleotides not matched to a gene: 6. This CDR3 is built from 15 residues. The CDR3 here is CASSQDRVGSYEQYF. CDR3 nucleotide sequence: TGTGCCAGCTCACAGGACAGGGTCGGATCCTACGAGCAGTACTTC.

This chain connects TRBV10-3 to TRBJ2-3; a weak D match, TRBD2 (6 bases). The CDR3 extends over 16 amino acids. Trimming took 4 bases from V and 3 from J, leaving 17 bases between them. Germline CDR1 is ENHRY and CDR2 is SYGVKD. The DNA for the CDR3 is TGTGCCATCAGTGTTGGGCGGGATCAGCCTACAGATACGCAGTATTTT. Protein: CAISVGRDQPTDTQYF.

This chain uses TRBV6-5 with TRBJ1-1, with D hard to call. CDR3 length equals 14 residues. The germline V and J ends were trimmed by 5 bases and 8 bases, with 18 bases remaining between them. CDR1 and CDR2 (germline): MNHEY, SVGAGI. CDR3 bases: TGTGCCAGCAGTCTCGAGGGTGGGTTTGGCGAAGCTTTCTTT. Translating gives CASSLEGGFGEAFF.

The rearrangement uses TRBV15 and TRBJ2-1; 8 bases line up with TRBD2. The J segment lost 9 bases and the V segment lost 2 bases, leaving 6 bases of the junction unmatched. Germline values: CDR1 LNHNV, CDR2 YYDKDF (reference sequence). The CDR3 has 14 amino acids. CDR3 sequence (DNA): TGTGCCACCAGCAGATTGGGACTAGGTGTTGAGCAGTTCTTC. Protein sequence: CATSRLGLGVEQFF.

The chain joins TRBV6-5 to TRBJ1-3, with TRBD1 matching over 8 bases. CDR1 MNHEY and CDR2 SVGAGI come from the germline V gene. V shed 8 bases, J shed 2 bases, and the junction held 2 bases outside the gene matches. This CDR3 has 13 amino acids. The CDR3 loop is CASSDRAGNTIYF. The CDR3 region has the DNA TGTGCCAGCTCGGACAGGGCTGGAAACACCATATATTTT.

This clone was observed a handful of times. The chain employs TRBV6-5 and TRBJ1-1; TRBD1 matches 11 bases. Looked up from germline, CDR1 is MNHEY and CDR2 is SVGAGI. The CDR3 length is 13 residues. V lost 6 bases to trimming and J lost 4 bases; unmatched junction nucleotides: 1. CDR3 in amino acids: CASRDRGPTEAFF. The CDR3 DNA sequence: TGTGCCAGCAGGGACAGGGGGCCCACTGAAGCTTTCTTT.

The V call is TRBV9, the J call TRBJ2-2; D is possibly TRBD1 (5 bases). The germline V and J ends were trimmed by 3 bases and 0 bases, with 12 bases remaining between them. The germline CDR1 and CDR2 sequences are SGDLS and YYNGEE. This CDR3 has 16 residues. The CDR3 DNA reads TGTGCCAGCAGCGCCACAGGAGCAGCGAACACCGGGGAGCTGTTTTTT. Protein product: CASSATGAANTGELFF.

This sequence joins TRBV4-1 and TRBJ2-1; 11 bases align to TRBD2. Per the germline V gene, CDR1 is MGHRA and CDR2 is YSYEKL. J was trimmed by 4 bases and V by 4 bases; bases with no gene match: 3. The CDR3 runs to 15 residues. CDR3 sequence (DNA): TGCGCCAGCAGCCGGCTAGCGGGAGGTTACAATGAGCAGTTCTTC. Its protein is CASSRLAGGYNEQFF.

This clone showed up just once. The chain combines TRBV7-2 with TRBJ2-2, with 11 bases that match TRBD1. Germline V gene lookup returns CDR1 SGHTA and CDR2 FQGNSA. This CDR3 region has 15 residues. With V trimmed by 3 bases and J by 3 bases, 0 bases remained unmatched. The CDR3 loop is CASSLGQGDTGELFF. CDR3 DNA: TGTGCCAGCAGCTTGGGACAGGGGGACACCGGGGAGCTGTTTTTT.

The chain joins TRBV4-1 to TRBJ1-6, with D maybe TRBD1 (6 bases). Germline CDR1 is MGHRA and CDR2 is YSYEKL. Trimming left V 0 bases short and J 8 bases short, with 14 bases between. The CDR3 is 16 residues long. This CDR3 reads CASSQESTGMDSPLHF. CDR3 coding DNA: TGCGCCAGCAGCCAAGAGTCAACAGGGATGGATTCACCCCTCCACTTT.

V is TRBV7-9 and J is TRBJ2-1, with 10 positions matching TRBD2. The germline gives CDR1 SEHNR, CDR2 FQNEAQ (reference sequence). This CDR3 contains 14 residues. V shed 5 bases, J shed 5 bases, and the junction held 3 bases outside the gene matches. The CDR3 spells CASSRSGGDNEQFF. CDR3 coding DNA: TGTGCCAGCAGCAGAAGCGGGGGGGACAATGAGCAGTTCTTC. The full variable domain, in which reference TRBV7-9 and TRBJ2-1 provide the parts outside the CDR3, is DTGVSQNPRHKITKRGQNVTFRCDPISEHNRLYWYRQTLGQGPEFLTYFQNEAQLEKSRLLSDRFSAERPKGSFSTLEIQRTEQGDSAMYLCASSRSGGDNEQFFGPGTRLTVL.